Described below is a single T cell receptor beta chain sequence and its context. A read error may produce the germline difference seen at one junction end. The CDR3 length is 15 residues. Germline values: CDR1 ENHRY, CDR2 SYGVKD. These data come from a study of tumor-infiltrating lymphocytes in primary liver carcinoma. Starting material for RNA and DNA co-extraction consisted of about 20-33 mg of unsorted bulk tissue. Synthesis of TCR beta cDNA was carried out from 450 to 500 ng total RNA with a constant-region primer. Nested multiplex PCR, run for three rounds with slightly modified ARM-PCR, yielded TCR beta libraries. Investigators reported that the first two PCR rounds, at about 11 cycles each, used TRBV1-TRBV30 forward primers with a C-beta reverse primer. Via MiXCR, TCRdb re-called the multiplex PCR reads, giving one row per CDR3 protein. The sample holds around 99,000 distinct CDR3 sequences; roughly 70% are singletons and the top ten take around 25%.

Sample: tumor-adjacent normal liver tissue. This sequence joins TRBV10-3 and TRBJ2-5; no firm D call. This receptor was obtained from a middle-aged man with primary liver carcinoma and hepatitis B virus infection. DNA for the CDR3: TGTACCATCAGTGCTACTATAGGGAATTTGGAGATCCAGTACTTC. Translated, it gives CTISATIGNLEIQYF.